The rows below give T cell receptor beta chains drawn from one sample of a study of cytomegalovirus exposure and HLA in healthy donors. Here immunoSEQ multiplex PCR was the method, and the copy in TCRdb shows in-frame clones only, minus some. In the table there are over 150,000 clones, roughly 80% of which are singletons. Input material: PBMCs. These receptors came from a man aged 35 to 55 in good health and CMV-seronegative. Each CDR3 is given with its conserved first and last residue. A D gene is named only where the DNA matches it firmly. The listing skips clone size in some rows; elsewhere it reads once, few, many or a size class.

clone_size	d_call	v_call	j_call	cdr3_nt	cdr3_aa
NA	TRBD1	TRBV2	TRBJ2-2	TGTGCCAGCAGGGGGACAGTAAACACCGGGGAGCTGTTTTTT	CASRGTVNTGELFF
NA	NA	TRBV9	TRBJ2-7	TGTGCCAGCAGCGTGAATCAGGGGCTCGAGCAGTACTTC	CASSVNQGLEQYF
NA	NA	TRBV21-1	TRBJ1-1	TGTGCCAGTAGCAGGGGCTGCGCTGAAGCTTTCTTT	CASSRGCAEAFF
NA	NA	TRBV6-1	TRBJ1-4	TGTGCCAGCAGAGTAATCCCGAGAACTAATGAAAAACTGTTTTTT	CASRVIPRTNEKLFF
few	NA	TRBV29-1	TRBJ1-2	TGCAGCGTTGTATGGAGAAACTATGGCTACACCTTC	CSVVWRNYGYTF
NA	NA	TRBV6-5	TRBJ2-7	TGTGCCAGCAGACCCAGGGAAGGGGCCTACGAGCAGTACTTC	CASRPREGAYEQYF
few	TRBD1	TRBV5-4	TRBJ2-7	TGTGCCAGCAGCTCCCGGGACAGGAAGTCAGGGCAGTACTTC	CASSSRDRKSGQYF
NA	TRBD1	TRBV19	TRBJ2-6	TGTGCCAGTAGTATAGGGGCCTCGACAGGGTTCATCTCTGGGGCCAACGTCCTGACTTTC	CASSIGASTGFISGANVLTF
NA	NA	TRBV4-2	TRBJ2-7	TGTGCCAGCAGCCAAAGCGGCGGGGTAGGGTACGAGCAGTACTTC	CASSQSGGVGYEQYF
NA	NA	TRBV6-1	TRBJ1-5	TGTGCCAGCAGTGCATCGGGGGGGGGAGGCCAGCCCCAGCATTTT	CASSASGGGGQPQHF
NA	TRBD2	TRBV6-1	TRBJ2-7	TGTGCCAGCAGTGAATCCCAGCGGACTAGTATCTACGAGCAGTACTTC	CASSESQRTSIYEQYF
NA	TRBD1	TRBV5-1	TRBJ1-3	TGCGCCAGCAGCCGAACGACAGGGTCTGGAAACACCATATATTTT	CASSRTTGSGNTIYF
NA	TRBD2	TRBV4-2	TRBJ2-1	TGTGCCAGCAGCCAAGATCGGGGGGGGACTAGCGACACTGAGCAGTTCTTC	CASSQDRGGTSDTEQFF
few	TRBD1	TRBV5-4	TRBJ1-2	TGTGCCAGCAGCCCCCCAGGACAGGGACAACACTATGGCTACACCTTC	CASSPPGQGQHYGYTF
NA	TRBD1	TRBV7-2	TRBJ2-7	TGTGCCAGCAGGAGTGGACAGGGCTCCTACGAGCAGTACTTC	CASRSGQGSYEQYF
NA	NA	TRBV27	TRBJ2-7	TGTGCCAGCAGTTCTAGCCCACAGGGCTACGAGCAGTACTTC	CASSSSPQGYEQYF